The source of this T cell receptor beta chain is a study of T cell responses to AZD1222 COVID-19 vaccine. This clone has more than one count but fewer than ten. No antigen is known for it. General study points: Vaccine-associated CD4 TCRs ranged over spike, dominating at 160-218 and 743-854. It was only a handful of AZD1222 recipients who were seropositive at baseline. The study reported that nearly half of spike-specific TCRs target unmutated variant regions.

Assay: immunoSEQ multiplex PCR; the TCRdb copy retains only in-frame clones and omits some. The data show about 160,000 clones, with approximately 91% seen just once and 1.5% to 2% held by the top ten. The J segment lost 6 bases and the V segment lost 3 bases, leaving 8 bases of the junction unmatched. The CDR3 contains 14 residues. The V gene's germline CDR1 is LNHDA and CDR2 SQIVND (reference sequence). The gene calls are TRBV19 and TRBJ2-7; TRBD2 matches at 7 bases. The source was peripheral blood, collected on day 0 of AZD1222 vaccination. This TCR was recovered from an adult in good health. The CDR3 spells CASSMGRESGEQYF. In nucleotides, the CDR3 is TGTGCCAGTAGTATGGGGAGGGAGTCTGGCGAGCAGTACTTC.